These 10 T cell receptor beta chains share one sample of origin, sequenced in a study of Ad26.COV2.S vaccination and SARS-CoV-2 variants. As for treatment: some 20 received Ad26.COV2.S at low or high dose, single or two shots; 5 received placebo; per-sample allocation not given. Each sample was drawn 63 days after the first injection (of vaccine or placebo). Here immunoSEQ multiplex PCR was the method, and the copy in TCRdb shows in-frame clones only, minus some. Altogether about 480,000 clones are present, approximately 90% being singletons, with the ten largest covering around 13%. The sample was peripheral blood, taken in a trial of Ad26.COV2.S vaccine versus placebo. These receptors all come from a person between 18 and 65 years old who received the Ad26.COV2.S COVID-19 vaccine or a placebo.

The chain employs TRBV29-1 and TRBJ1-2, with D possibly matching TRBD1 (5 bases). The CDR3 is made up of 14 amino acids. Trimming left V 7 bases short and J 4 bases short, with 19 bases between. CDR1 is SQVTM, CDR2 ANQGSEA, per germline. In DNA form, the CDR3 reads TGCAGCGCCGCACCGATCGCAACAGGCTATGGCTACACCTTC. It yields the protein CSAAPIATGYGYTF.

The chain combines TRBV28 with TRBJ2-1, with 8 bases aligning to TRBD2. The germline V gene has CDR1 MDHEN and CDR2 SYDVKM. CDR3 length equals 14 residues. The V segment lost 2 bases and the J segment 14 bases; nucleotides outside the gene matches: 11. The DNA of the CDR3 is TGTGCCAGCAGTTTACTAGCGGGCCCCCTGGAGAAGTTCTTC. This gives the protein CASSLLAGPLEKFF.

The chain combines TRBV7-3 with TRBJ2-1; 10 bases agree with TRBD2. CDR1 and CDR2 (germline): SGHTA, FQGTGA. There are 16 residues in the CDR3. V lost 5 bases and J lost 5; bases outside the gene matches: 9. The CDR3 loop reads CASSPPGLAENNEQFF. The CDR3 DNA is TGTGCCAGCAGCCCCCCCGGACTAGCGGAAAACAATGAGCAGTTCTTC.

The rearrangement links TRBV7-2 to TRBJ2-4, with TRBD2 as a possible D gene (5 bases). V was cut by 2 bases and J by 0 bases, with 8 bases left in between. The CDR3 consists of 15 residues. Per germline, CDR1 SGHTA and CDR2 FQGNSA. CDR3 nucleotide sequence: TGTGCCAGCAGCTTACGTCGGGGAGCCAAAAACATTCAGTACTTC. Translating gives CASSLRRGAKNIQYF.

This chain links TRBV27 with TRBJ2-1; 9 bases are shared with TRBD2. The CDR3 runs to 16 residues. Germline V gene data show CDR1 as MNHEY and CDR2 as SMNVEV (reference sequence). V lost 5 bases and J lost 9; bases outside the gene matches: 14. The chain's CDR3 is CASSPGGGRALGEQFF. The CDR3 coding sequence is TGTGCCAGCAGTCCCGGGGGCGGGAGGGCCCTCGGTGAGCAGTTCTTC.

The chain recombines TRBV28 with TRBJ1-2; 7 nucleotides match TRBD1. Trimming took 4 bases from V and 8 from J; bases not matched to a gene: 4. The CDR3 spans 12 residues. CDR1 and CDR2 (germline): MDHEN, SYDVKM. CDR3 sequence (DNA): TGTGCCAGCAGTTCGACAGGGATGGGCTACACCTTC. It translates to CASSSTGMGYTF.

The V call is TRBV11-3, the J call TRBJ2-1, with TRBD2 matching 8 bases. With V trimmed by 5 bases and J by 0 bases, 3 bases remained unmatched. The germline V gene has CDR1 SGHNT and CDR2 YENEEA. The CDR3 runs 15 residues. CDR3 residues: CASSGGRSSYNEQFF. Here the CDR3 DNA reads TGTGCCAGCAGCGGCGGGAGGAGCTCCTACAATGAGCAGTTCTTC.

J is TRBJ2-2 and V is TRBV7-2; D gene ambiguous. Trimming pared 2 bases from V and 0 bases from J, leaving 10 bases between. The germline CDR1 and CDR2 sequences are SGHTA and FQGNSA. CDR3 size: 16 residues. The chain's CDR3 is CASSLRRNANTGELFF. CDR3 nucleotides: TGTGCCAGCAGCTTACGTAGGAATGCGAACACCGGGGAGCTGTTTTTT.

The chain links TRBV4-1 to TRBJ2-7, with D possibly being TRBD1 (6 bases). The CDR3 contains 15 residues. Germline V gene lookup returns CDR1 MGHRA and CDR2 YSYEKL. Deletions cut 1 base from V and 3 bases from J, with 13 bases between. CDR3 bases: TGCGCCAGCAGCCAAGCACAGGGTTTTATCTACGAGCAGTACTTC. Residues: CASSQAQGFIYEQYF.

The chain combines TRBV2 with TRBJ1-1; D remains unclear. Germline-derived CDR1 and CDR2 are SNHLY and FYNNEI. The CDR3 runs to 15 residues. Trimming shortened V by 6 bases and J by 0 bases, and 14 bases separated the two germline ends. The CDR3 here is CASSPPGRLNTEAFF. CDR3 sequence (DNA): TGTGCCAGCAGCCCCCCTGGACGTTTGAACACTGAAGCTTTCTTT.